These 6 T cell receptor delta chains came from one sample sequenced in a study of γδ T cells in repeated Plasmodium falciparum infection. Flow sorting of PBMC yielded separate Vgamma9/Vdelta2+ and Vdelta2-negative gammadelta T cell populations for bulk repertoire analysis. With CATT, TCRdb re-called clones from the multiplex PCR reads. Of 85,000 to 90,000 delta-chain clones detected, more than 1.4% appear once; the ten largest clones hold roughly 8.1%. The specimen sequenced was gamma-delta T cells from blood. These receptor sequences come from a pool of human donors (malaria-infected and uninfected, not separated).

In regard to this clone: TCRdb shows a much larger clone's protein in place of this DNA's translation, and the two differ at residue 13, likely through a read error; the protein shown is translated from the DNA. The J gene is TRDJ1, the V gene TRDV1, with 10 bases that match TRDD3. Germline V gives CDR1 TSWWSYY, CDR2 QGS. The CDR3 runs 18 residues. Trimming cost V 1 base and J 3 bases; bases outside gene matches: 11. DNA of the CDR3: TGTGCTCTTGGGGAACCCCTTTCGTTCGGGGGATACGCCGATAAACTCATCTTT. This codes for CALGEPLSFGGYADKLIF.

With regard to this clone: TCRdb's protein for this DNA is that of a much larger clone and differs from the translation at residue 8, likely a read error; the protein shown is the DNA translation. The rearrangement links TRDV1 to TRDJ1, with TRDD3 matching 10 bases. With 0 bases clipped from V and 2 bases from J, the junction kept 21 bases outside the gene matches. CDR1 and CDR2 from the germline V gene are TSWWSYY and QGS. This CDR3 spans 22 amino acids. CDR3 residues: CALGELLPVSDWGDTRTDKLIF. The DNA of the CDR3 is TGTGCTCTTGGGGAACTCCTACCTGTCTCGGACTGGGGGGATACGAGGACCGATAAACTCATCTTT.

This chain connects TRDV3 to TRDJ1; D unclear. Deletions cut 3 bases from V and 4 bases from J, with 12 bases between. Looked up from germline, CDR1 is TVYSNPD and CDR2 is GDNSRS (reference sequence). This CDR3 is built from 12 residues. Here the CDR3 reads CAFLLFGDKLIF. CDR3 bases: TGTGCCTTCCTGTTATTTGGCGATAAACTCATCTTT.

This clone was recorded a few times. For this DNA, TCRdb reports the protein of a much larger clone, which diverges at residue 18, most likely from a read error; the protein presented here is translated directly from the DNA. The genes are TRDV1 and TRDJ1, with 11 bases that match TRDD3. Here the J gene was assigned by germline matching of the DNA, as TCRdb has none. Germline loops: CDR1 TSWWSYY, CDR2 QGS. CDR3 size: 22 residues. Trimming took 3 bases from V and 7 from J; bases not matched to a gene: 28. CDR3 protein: CALGDSPPKGDGGYGKGGKLIF. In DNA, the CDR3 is TGTGCTCTTGGGGACTCCCCTCCTAAAGGGGATGGGGGATACGGGAAAGGCGGTAAACTCATCTTT.

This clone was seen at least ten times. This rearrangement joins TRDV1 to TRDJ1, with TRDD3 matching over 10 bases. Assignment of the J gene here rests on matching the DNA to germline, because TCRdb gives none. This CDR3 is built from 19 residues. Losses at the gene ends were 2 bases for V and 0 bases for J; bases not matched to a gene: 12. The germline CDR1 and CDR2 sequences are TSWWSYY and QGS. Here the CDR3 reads CALGESSRGIRTNTDKLIF. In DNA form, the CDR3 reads TGTGCTCTTGGGGAATCTTCCCGGGGGATACGAACAAACACCGATAAACTCATCTTT.

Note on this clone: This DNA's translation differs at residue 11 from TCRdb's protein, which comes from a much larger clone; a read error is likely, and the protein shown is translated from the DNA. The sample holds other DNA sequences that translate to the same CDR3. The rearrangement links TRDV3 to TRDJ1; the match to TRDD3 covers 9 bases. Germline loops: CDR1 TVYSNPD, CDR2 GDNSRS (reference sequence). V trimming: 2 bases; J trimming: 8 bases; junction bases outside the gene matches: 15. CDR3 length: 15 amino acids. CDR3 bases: TGTGCCTTTTCCCAGCTCTTGCGGGGATACGCAAAACTCATCTTT. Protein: CAFSQLLRGYAKLIF.